This entry concerns a single TCR beta chain. Antigen: not known. Other DNA sequences in the sample encode the same CDR3. The CDR3 has 14 amino acids. Germline V gene lookup returns CDR1 SGHRS and CDR2 YFSETQ. Trimming took off 0 bases at V and 2 bases at J, with 9 bases between the two ends. The entry originates in a study of T cell responses to AZD1222 COVID-19 vaccine. Study-wide findings and caveats: White British people made up most donors, females outnumbered males, and clonal diversity was possibly underestimated. Of spike-specific TCRs, nearly half reportedly target regions left unmutated in variants. Spike-specific TCR breadth and depth both grew after two AZD1222 doses.

Using immunoSEQ multiplex PCR, the repertoire was profiled, and TCRdb retains in-frame clones only, with some absent. The sample yields about 200,000 clones, approximately 93% seen once. The receptor comes from an adult who received the AZD1222 COVID-19 vaccine. Sequencing was performed on peripheral blood, taken 28 days after the second AZD1222 dose. V usage is TRBV5-1 and J usage is TRBJ2-7; D gene uncertain. The DNA of the CDR3 is TGCGCCAGCAGCTTGGGGACGACGACCTACGAGCAGTACTTC. Its protein product is CASSLGTTTYEQYF.